This is a list of T cell receptor beta chains from one sample in a study of OX40 agonist ivuxolimab in advanced cancers. The table came from immunoSEQ multiplex PCR; TCRdb's copy has only in-frame clones and leaves some out. The table shows roughly 90,000 clones, with about 90% occurring only once. The source material was CD4+ or CD8+ T cells sorted from blood, sampled in a trial of the OX40 agonist ivuxolimab. The receptor source for this set is an adult with an advanced solid tumor such as melanoma, head and neck, liver or kidney cancer. CDR3s include the opening cysteine and the closing phenylalanine or tryptophan. D genes are given only for firm matches. Not every row has a clone size; where given, it reads once, few, many or a size class.

abundance	v_gene	j_gene	d_gene	CDR3aa	CDR3nt
NA	TRBV28	TRBJ2-5	TRBD2	CASSPSAGGFPETQYF	TGTGCCAGCAGTCCTTCAGCGGGAGGGTTCCCAGAGACCCAGTACTTC
NA	TRBV28	TRBJ2-7	TRBD1	CASSPGTGSYEQYF	TGTGCCAGCAGCCCCGGGACAGGTTCCTACGAGCAGTACTTC
NA	TRBV19	TRBJ2-7	NA	CASSALGAYEQYF	TGTGCCAGTAGTGCATTGGGGGCCTACGAGCAGTACTTC
NA	TRBV18	TRBJ1-2	NA	CASSPQREGYTF	TGTGCCAGCTCACCACAAAGGGAAGGCTACACCTTC
NA	TRBV5-4	TRBJ2-3	TRBD1	CASSPRDRAPDTQYF	TGTGCCAGCAGTCCCAGGGACAGGGCACCAGATACGCAGTATTTT
few	TRBV6-1	TRBJ1-3	NA	CASIPPGSGNTIYF	TGTGCCAGCATTCCCCCGGGCTCTGGAAACACCATATATTTT
NA	TRBV7-8	TRBJ1-5	NA	CASSLLYGNNQPQHF	TGTGCCAGCAGCTTACTCTACGGGAACAATCAGCCCCAGCATTTT
NA	TRBV6-1	TRBJ1-5	NA	CASSEAGVSNQPQHF	TGTGCCAGCAGTGAAGCCGGGGTTAGCAATCAGCCCCAGCATTTT
once	TRBV27	TRBJ2-7	NA	CASSFPGYEQYF	TGTGCCAGCAGTTTTCCCGGCTATGAGCAGTACTTC
NA	TRBV11-3	TRBJ1-2	TRBD1	CASSPRDSIYGYTF	TGTGCCAGCAGCCCGCGGGACAGTATCTATGGCTACACCTTC
NA	TRBV2	TRBJ1-6	TRBD1	CASITQGANNSPLHF	TGTGCCAGCATCACCCAGGGGGCCAATAATTCACCCCTCCACTTT
NA	TRBV7-8	TRBJ1-5	NA	CASSPQAQSNQPQHF	TGTGCCAGCAGCCCACAGGCCCAGAGCAATCAGCCCCAGCATTTT
NA	TRBV5-1	TRBJ2-2	NA	CASSKSLAIATGELFF	TGCGCCAGCAGCAAATCTCTAGCGATCGCGACCGGGGAGCTGTTTTTT
NA	TRBV30	TRBJ1-1	NA	CAWSVLSGSTEAFF	TGTGCCTGGAGTGTATTATCCGGGTCCACTGAAGCTTTCTTT
NA	TRBV7-3	TRBJ2-7	TRBD2	CASSLIGGALSDEQYF	TGTGCCAGCAGCTTAATCGGGGGGGCGTTGAGCGACGAGCAGTACTTC
NA	TRBV7-9	TRBJ1-1	NA	CASSFGTDFDTEAFF	TGTGCCAGCAGCTTTGGGACCGACTTCGACACTGAAGCTTTCTTT
NA	TRBV5-1	TRBJ2-7	NA	CASSLVSMRPYEQYF	TGCGCCAGCAGCTTGGTCTCCATGCGTCCCTACGAGCAGTACTTC
NA	TRBV6-6	TRBJ2-3	TRBD2	CASSRSGRVTDTQYF	TGTGCCAGCAGTCGTAGCGGGAGAGTCACAGATACGCAGTATTTT
NA	TRBV10-2	TRBJ2-3	NA	CASGKADTQYF	TGCGCCAGCGGGAAGGCAGATACGCAGTATTTT
once	TRBV4-1	TRBJ2-7	TRBD2	CASSPDSGSYEQYF	TGCGCCAGCAGCCCGGATAGCGGGTCCTACGAGCAGTACTTC
NA	TRBV11-3	TRBJ2-2	TRBD2	CASSLDWLAGVPGELFF	TGTGCCAGCAGCTTAGATTGGCTAGCGGGAGTGCCCGGGGAGCTGTTTTTT
NA	TRBV11-3	TRBJ2-1	TRBD1	CASSPSDRSRNEQFF	TGTGCCAGCAGCCCCTCGGACAGGTCTAGAAATGAGCAGTTCTTC
NA	TRBV6-5	TRBJ2-1	NA	CASNILGSRGNEQFF	TGTGCCAGCAATATACTCGGAAGCCGGGGAAATGAGCAGTTCTTC
NA	TRBV28	TRBJ1-6	NA	CASKPLTVGSPLHF	TGTGCCAGTAAACCTCTGACGGTAGGGTCACCCCTCCACTTT
NA	TRBV10-3	TRBJ2-7	TRBD2	CAIKFGVAGSYEQYF	TGTGCCATCAAATTCGGAGTAGCGGGCTCCTACGAGCAGTACTTC
NA	TRBV7-9	TRBJ2-1	TRBD2	CASSPRASGINEQFF	TGTGCCAGCAGCCCCCGGGCTAGCGGGATTAATGAGCAGTTCTTC
NA	TRBV6-6	TRBJ2-1	TRBD1	CASRSTGTGGDEQFF	TGTGCCAGCAGATCCACCGGGACAGGGGGCGATGAGCAGTTCTTC
NA	TRBV11-2	TRBJ2-3	NA	CASSRFYTSTDTQYF	TGTGCCAGCAGCAGATTTTACACAAGCACAGATACGCAGTATTTT
NA	TRBV6-6	TRBJ2-7	TRBD1	CASSSPQGANEQYF	TGTGCCAGCAGTTCCCCCCAGGGGGCCAACGAGCAGTACTTC